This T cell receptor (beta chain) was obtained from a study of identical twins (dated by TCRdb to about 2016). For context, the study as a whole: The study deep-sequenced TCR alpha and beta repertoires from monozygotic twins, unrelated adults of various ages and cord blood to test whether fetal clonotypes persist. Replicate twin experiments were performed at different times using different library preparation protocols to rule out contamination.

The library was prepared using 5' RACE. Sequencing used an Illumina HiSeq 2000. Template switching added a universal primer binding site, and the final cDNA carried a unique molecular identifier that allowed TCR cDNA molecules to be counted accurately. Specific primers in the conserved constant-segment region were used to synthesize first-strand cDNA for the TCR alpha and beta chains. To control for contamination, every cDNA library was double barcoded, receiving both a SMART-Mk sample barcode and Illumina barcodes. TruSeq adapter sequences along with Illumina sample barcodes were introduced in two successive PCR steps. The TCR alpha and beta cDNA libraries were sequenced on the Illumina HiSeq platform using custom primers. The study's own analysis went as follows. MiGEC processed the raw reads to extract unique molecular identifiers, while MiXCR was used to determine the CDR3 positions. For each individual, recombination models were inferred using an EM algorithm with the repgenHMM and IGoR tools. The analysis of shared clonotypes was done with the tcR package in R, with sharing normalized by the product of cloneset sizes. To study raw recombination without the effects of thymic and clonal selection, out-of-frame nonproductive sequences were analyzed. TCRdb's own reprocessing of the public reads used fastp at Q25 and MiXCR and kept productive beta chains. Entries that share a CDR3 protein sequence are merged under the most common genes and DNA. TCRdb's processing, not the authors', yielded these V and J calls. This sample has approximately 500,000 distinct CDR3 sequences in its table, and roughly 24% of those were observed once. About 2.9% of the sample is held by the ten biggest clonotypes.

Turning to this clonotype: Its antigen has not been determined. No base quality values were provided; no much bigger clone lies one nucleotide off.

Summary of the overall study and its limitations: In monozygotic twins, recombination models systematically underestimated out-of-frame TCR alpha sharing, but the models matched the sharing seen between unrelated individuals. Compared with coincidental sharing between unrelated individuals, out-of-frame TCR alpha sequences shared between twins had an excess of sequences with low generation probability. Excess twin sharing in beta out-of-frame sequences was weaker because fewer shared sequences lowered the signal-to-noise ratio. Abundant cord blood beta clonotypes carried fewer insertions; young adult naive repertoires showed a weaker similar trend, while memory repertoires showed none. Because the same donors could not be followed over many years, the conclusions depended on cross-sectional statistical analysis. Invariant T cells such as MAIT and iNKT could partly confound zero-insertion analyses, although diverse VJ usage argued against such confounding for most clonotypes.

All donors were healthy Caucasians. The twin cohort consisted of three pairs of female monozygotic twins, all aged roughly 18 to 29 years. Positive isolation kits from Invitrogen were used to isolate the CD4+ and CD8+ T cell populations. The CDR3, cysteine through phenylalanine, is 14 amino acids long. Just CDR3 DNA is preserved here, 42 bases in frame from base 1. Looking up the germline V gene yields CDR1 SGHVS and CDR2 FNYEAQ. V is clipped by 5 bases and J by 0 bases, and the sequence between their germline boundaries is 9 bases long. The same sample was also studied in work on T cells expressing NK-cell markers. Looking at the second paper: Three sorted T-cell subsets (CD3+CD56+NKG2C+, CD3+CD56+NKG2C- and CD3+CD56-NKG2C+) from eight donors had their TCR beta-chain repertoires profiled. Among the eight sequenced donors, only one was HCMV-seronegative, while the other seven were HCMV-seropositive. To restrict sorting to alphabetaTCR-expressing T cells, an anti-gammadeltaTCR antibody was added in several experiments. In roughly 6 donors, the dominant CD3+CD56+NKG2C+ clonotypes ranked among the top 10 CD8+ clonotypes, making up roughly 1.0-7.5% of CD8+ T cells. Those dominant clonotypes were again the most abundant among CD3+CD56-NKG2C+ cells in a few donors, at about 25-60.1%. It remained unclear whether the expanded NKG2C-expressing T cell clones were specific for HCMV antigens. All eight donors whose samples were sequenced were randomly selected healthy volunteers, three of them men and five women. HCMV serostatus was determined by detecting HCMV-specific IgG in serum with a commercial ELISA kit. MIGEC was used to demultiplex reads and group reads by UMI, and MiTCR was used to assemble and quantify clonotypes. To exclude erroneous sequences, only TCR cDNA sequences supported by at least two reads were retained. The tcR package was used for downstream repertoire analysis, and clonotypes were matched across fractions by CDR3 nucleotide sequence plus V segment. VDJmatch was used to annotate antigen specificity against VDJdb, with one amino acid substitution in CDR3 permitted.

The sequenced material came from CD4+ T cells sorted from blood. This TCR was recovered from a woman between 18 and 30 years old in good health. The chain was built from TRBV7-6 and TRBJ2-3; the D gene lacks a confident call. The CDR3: CASSATHSTDTQYF. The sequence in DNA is TGTGCCAGCAGCGCTACACATAGCACAGATACGCAGTATTTT.